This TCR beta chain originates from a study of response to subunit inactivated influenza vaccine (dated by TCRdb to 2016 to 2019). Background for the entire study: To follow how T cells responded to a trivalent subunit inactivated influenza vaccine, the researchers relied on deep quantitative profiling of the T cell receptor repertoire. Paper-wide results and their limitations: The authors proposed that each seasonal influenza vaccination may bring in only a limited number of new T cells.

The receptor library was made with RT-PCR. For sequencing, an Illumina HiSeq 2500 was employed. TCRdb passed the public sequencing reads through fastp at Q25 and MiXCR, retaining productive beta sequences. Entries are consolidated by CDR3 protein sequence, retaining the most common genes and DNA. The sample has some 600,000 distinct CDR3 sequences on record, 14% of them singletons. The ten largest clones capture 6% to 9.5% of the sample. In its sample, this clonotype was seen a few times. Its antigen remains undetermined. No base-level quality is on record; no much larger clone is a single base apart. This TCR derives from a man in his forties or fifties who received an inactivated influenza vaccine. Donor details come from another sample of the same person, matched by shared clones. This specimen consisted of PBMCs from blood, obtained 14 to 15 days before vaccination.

In nucleotides, the sequence is TGTGCCAGCAGTGAAGATCCAGGGGGCGCCTATGGCTACACCTTC. The resulting protein is CASSEDPGGAYGYTF. The chain is assembled from TRBV2 and TRBJ1-2; TRBD1 matches 8 bases in the middle. Via the germline V gene, CDR1 is SNHLY and CDR2 FYNNEI. V is cut back by 1 base and J by 4 bases, with 5 bases in the junction unmatched. The CDR3, cysteine through phenylalanine, is 15 amino acids long. The only DNA kept is the CDR3, 45 bases in frame from the first base.